The 24 T cell receptor beta chains given below trace back to one sample, sequenced in a study of cytomegalovirus exposure and HLA in healthy donors. Both 60 Vbeta primers and 13 Jbeta primers went into the PCR. Generated by immunoSEQ multiplex PCR, the TCRdb table keeps only in-frame clones and is missing some. The sample lists approximately 110,000 clones, about 81% occurring once. Material: PBMCs. The receptors shown here come from a man younger than 40 in good health and CMV-seronegative.

This clone was seen a few times. The J gene is TRBJ2-1, the V gene TRBV9; 10 bases agree with TRBD2. V trimming: 3 bases; J trimming: 5 bases; junction bases outside the gene matches: 5. Per the germline V gene, CDR1 is SGDLS and CDR2 is YYNGEE. The CDR3 length is 15 residues. In DNA, the CDR3 is TGTGCCAGCAGCGCCAGGACTAGCGGCAACAATGAGCAGTTCTTC. It is translated as CASSARTSGNNEQFF.

J is TRBJ1-2 and V is TRBV7-2; possible D gene TRBD1, 5 bases. CDR1 and CDR2 from the germline V gene are SGHTA and FQGNSA. The V gene lost 3 bases and the J gene lost 5 bases, with 19 bases spanning the gap. This CDR3 spans 16 amino acids. The CDR3 DNA is TGTGCCAGCAGCTTGGCTGAAGCTGCCAGGGTATATGGCTACACCTTC. Translation: CASSLAEAARVYGYTF.

The chain has TRBV28 and TRBJ1-5, with 8 bases matching TRBD1. The germline gives CDR1 MDHEN, CDR2 SYDVKM. Losses at the gene ends were 6 bases for V and 7 bases for J; bases not matched to a gene: 5. CDR3 length: 13 amino acids. CDR3 DNA sequence: TGTGCCAGCAGCCGACAGGGGAGCCAGCCCCAGCATTTT. As protein: CASSRQGSQPQHF.

The gene calls are TRBV5-4 and TRBJ2-1; D possibly corresponds to TRBD2 (7 bases). The germline V and J ends were trimmed by 4 bases and 0 bases, with 14 bases remaining between them. Germline V CDR1 and CDR2: SGHNT, YYREEE (reference sequence). The CDR3 is made up of 16 amino acids. The CDR3 region is CASSPGGQSSYNEQFF. As DNA, the CDR3 is TGTGCCAGCAGCCCCGGGGGGCAGAGCTCCTACAATGAGCAGTTCTTC.

The J gene is TRBJ1-1, the V gene TRBV28; 7 bases align to TRBD1. The junction had 11 bases not matched to a gene; V was cut back by 1 base and J by 6 bases. This CDR3 is 16 amino acids long. Per the germline V gene, CDR1 is MDHEN and CDR2 is SYDVKM. The CDR3 DNA is TGTGCCAGCAGTTTATACTCGGGCAGGGGGTGGCCTGAAGCTTTCTTT. This gives the protein CASSLYSGRGWPEAFF.

The chain couples TRBV5-1 to TRBJ2-3, with no clear D. V was shortened by 4 bases and J by 6 bases, with 15 bases between the two germline ends. CDR1 is SGHRS, CDR2 YFSETQ, per germline. This CDR3 spans 14 amino acids. This CDR3 reads CASSPLSPLDTQYF. For the CDR3, the DNA is TGCGCCAGCAGCCCCCTTAGCCCCCTCGATACGCAGTATTTT.

The CDR3 sequence is CASSLGGNTEAFF. Here the CDR3 DNA reads TGTGCCAGCAGCCTCGGGGGGAACACTGAAGCTTTCTTT. The chain recombines TRBV6-6 with TRBJ1-1, with D maybe TRBD1 (5 bases). Germline CDR1 is MNHNY and CDR2 is SVGAGI (reference sequence). The CDR3 runs 13 residues. The ends were cut back, 6 bases at V and 1 base at J, with 9 bases in the middle.

In this sample, this clone turned up once. The J gene is TRBJ2-1, the V gene TRBV6-5; 11 bases fit TRBD1. Trimming at V came to 3 bases and at J to 7 bases, leaving 8 bases not matched to a gene. Germline V gene sequence: CDR1 MNHEY, CDR2 SVGAGI. This CDR3 spans 16 amino acids. The CDR3 sequence is CASSYADRGRFNEQFF. CDR3 DNA sequence: TGTGCCAGCAGTTATGCGGACAGGGGGCGGTTTAATGAGCAGTTCTTC.

The V call is TRBV18, the J call TRBJ1-1; D not resolved. Germline V lookup: CDR1 KGHSH, CDR2 LQKENI. CDR3 size: 14 residues. V was pared by 2 bases and J by 0 bases, with 7 bases between. The CDR3 here is CASSPATVNTEAFF. The DNA for the CDR3 is TGTGCCAGCTCACCAGCGACTGTGAACACTGAAGCTTTCTTT.

The V call is TRBV6-1, the J call TRBJ2-7; a possible D gene is TRBD1 (5 bases). The CDR3 covers 15 residues. The V end was cut by 5 bases, the J end by 0 bases, with 14 bases between. Germline lookup yields CDR1 MNHNS and CDR2 SASEGT. DNA of the CDR3: TGTGCCAGCAGTAGCCGACAGCCTCCCTCCTACGAGCAGTACTTC. It specifies CASSSRQPPSYEQYF.

The chain recombines TRBV7-9 with TRBJ2-5; no clear D gene. The V gene's germline CDR1 is SEHNR and CDR2 FQNEAQ (reference sequence). The ends were cut back, 5 bases at V and 1 base at J, with 5 bases in the middle. CDR3 length: 12 residues. CDR3 sequence reads: CASSPSQETQYF. The CDR3 bases are TGTGCCAGCAGCCCCTCCCAAGAGACCCAGTACTTC.

The V call is TRBV5-6, the J call TRBJ2-1; the match to TRBD2 covers 9 bases. Losses at the gene ends were 0 bases for V and 7 bases for J; bases not matched to a gene: 8. This CDR3 has 16 amino acids. Germline assignment: CDR1 SGHDT and CDR2 YYEEEE. CDR3 nucleotide sequence: TGTGCCAGCAGCTTGGAGGTCGGACTAGCGTTGAATGAGCAGTTCTTC. Translation gives CASSLEVGLALNEQFF.

The V and J genes are TRBV25-1 and TRBJ2-2, with a weak D call TRBD1 (6 bases). Germline V lookup: CDR1 MGHDK, CDR2 SYGVNS. V was clipped by 7 bases and J by 1 base, with 16 bases between them. The CDR3 sequence is 16 residues long. CDR3 nucleotides: TGTGCCAGCATGGGCCCGAGACAGGAGAACACCGGGGAGCTGTTTTTT. The encoded protein is CASMGPRQENTGELFF.

The gene calls are TRBV18 and TRBJ1-5, with D perhaps TRBD1 (5 bases). Germline V lookup: CDR1 KGHSH, CDR2 LQKENI. The CDR3 totals 13 residues. Trimming stripped 2 bases from V and 4 bases from J, with 6 bases between. DNA of the CDR3: TGTGCCAGCTCACCAGCAGGGAATCAGCCCCAGCATTTT. Its protein product is CASSPAGNQPQHF.

The J gene is TRBJ1-1, the V gene TRBV28; no firm D call. This CDR3 is 13 amino acids long. Germline V lookup: CDR1 MDHEN, CDR2 SYDVKM. V lost 3 bases and J 1 base, leaving 6 bases between the germline ends. The DNA for the CDR3 is TGTGCCAGCAGTTTGTGGCAGAACACTGAAGCTTTCTTT. Amino acids: CASSLWQNTEAFF.

The chain couples TRBV19 to TRBJ1-1, with TRBD1 identical over 8 bases. Germline V gives CDR1 LNHDA, CDR2 SQIVND (reference sequence). This CDR3 has 14 amino acids. The trim removed 8 bases at V and 4 bases at J, leaving 9 bases unmatched. The CDR3 is CASALRQGSTEAFF. CDR3 DNA: TGTGCCAGTGCCCTCAGACAGGGGAGCACTGAAGCTTTCTTT.

The rearrangement uses TRBV13 and TRBJ1-1; no reliable D call. Germline V lookup: CDR1 PRHDT, CDR2 FYEKMQ (reference sequence). The germline V and J ends were trimmed by 3 bases and 4 bases, with 6 bases remaining between them. The CDR3 is made up of 12 amino acids. The CDR3 reads CASSFPGTEAFF. CDR3 DNA sequence: TGTGCCAGCAGCTTCCCCGGCACTGAAGCTTTCTTT.

The chain is built from TRBV28 and TRBJ1-1; D uncertain. This CDR3 is built from 11 residues. The germline V gene encodes CDR1 MDHEN and CDR2 SYDVKM. Trimming shortened V by 7 bases and J by 0 bases, and 3 bases separated the two germline ends. CDR3 loop: CASTLNTEAFF. CDR3 coding DNA: TGTGCCAGCACTCTGAACACTGAAGCTTTCTTT.

The genes are TRBV5-1 and TRBJ2-7, with a tentative D call TRBD1 (6 bases). In germline, CDR1 is SGHRS, CDR2 YFSETQ. V shed 4 bases and J shed 3 bases, with 17 bases lying between them. The CDR3 has 15 amino acids. The CDR3 reads CASSIDGTFLYEQYF. CDR3 sequence (DNA): TGCGCCAGCAGCATAGACGGGACATTCCTCTACGAGCAGTACTTC.

The chain uses TRBV14 and TRBJ2-7, with TRBD2 identical over 11 bases. With 4 bases clipped from V and 2 bases from J, the junction kept 4 bases outside the gene matches. The CDR3 is 15 amino acids. Germline CDR1 SGHDN, CDR2 FVKESK. The CDR3 nucleotides are TGTGCCAGCAGCCGTATAGCGGGAGGGCCCTACGAGCAGTACTTC. The encoded protein is CASSRIAGGPYEQYF. Full variable domain (outside the CDR3, taken from reference TRBV14 and TRBJ2-7): EAGVTQFPSHSVIEKGQTVTLRCDPISGHDNLYWYRRVMGKEIKFLLHFVKESKQDESGMPNNRFLAERTGGTYSTLKVQPAELEDSGVYFCASSRIAGGPYEQYFGPGTRLTVT.

The chain carries TRBV5-4 and TRBJ2-1; D is uncertain. Germline values: CDR1 SGHNT, CDR2 YYREEE (reference sequence). V was cut by 3 bases and J by 8 bases, with 9 bases left in between. The CDR3 covers 12 residues. Here the CDR3 DNA reads TGTGCCAGCAGCTCCAAAACTCATGAGCAGTTCTTC. This gives the protein CASSSKTHEQFF. The entire variable domain, with the rest obtained from reference TRBV5-4 and TRBJ2-1, is as follows: ETGVTQSPTHLIKTRGQQVTLRCSSQSGHNTVSWYQQALGQGPQFIFQYYREEENGRGNFPPRFSGLQFPNYSSELNVNALELDDSALYLCASSSKTHEQFFGPGTRLTVL.

V is TRBV28 and J is TRBJ2-7, with 7 bases that match TRBD1. V trimming: 4 bases; J trimming: 0 bases; junction bases outside the gene matches: 9. Germline loops: CDR1 MDHEN, CDR2 SYDVKM. This CDR3 spans 16 amino acids. CDR3 bases: TGTGCCAGCAGTTGGGGGACGGGACAGAGCTCCTACGAGCAGTACTTC. Translated: CASSWGTGQSSYEQYF.

The chain uses TRBV29-1 and TRBJ2-7; D possibly corresponds to TRBD1 (6 bases). The CDR3 has 14 amino acids. Germline V gene sequence: CDR1 SQVTM, CDR2 ANQGSEA. V lost 4 bases and J lost 1, with 14 bases in between. CDR3 DNA: TGCAGCGTTGTCTGGACAGAGGGTTCCTACGAGCAGTACTTC. The encoded protein is CSVVWTEGSYEQYF.

This chain links TRBV19 with TRBJ1-5, with no clear D. The V end lost 3 bases, the J end lost 0 bases, and 12 bases lay between the germline ends. Looked up from germline, CDR1 is LNHDA and CDR2 is SQIVND (reference sequence). The CDR3 totals 16 residues. CDR3 sequence reads: CASSISQRYSNQPQHF. CDR3 coding DNA: TGTGCCAGTAGTATCAGTCAGCGTTATAGCAATCAGCCCCAGCATTTT.